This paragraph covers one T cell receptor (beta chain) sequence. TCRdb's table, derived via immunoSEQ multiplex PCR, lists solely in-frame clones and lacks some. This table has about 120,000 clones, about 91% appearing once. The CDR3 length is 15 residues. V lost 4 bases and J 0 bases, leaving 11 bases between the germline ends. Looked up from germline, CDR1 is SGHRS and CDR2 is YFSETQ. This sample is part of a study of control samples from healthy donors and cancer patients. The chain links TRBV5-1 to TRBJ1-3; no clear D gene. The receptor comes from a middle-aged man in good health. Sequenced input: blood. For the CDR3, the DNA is TGCGCCAGCAGCCCGGGCCTCAGCTCTGGAAACACCATATATTTT. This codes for CASSPGLSSGNTIYF.